This is a list of T cell receptor beta chains from one sample in a study of T cell responses to AZD1222 COVID-19 vaccine. The data were produced by immunoSEQ multiplex PCR, yet TCRdb's version contains in-frame clones alone and is incomplete. Among around 120,000 clones, roughly 84% were seen once, and the ten largest hold about 1.2%. The sample consisted of peripheral blood, taken on day 0 of AZD1222 vaccination. The receptors originated from an adult in good health. The CDR3 runs from the conserved cysteine through the conserved F or W. The D gene is left open where the match is weak. A clone size is listed for some rows: how often the clone was seen (once, few, many), or a class if it is expanded.

D | size | J | V | DNA | CDR3
TRBD1 | few | TRBJ1-5 | TRBV7-9 | TGTGCCAGCAGCAAAACAGGGGACTATCAGCCCCAGCATTTT | CASSKTGDYQPQHF
TRBD1 | . | TRBJ2-3 | TRBV11-3 | TGTGCCAGCAGCTTGGGGGACAGTCGGACAGATACGCAGTATTTT | CASSLGDSRTDTQYF
TRBD1 | . | TRBJ2-1 | TRBV10-3 | TGTGCCATCACCCGTGGGACAGGGGGCGCTAGCAGCTCCTACAATGAGCAGTTCTTC | CAITRGTGGASSSYNEQFF
. | once | TRBJ2-7 | TRBV5-1 | TGCGCCAGCAGCTTGGACAGGAGTACCCTACGCGAGCAGTACTTC | CASSLDRSTLREQYF
. | few | TRBJ1-2 | TRBV29-1 | TGCAGCGTTGACCCCAACGGACGGAGGTATGGCTACACCTTC | CSVDPNGRRYGYTF
TRBD2 | . | TRBJ2-3 | TRBV23-1 | TGCGCCAGCAGTTTCGAGACTAGCGGGGGACCACCGGATACGCAGTATTTT | CASSFETSGGPPDTQYF
TRBD1 | . | TRBJ1-5 | TRBV7-8 | TGTGCCAGCAGCCCTGACAGGGTTGGGAGCAATCAGCCCCAGCATTTT | CASSPDRVGSNQPQHF
. | . | TRBJ2-3 | TRBV21-1 | TGTGCCAGCGCAAAGCAGGGGTGTGGGGTAGATACGCAGTATTTT | CASAKQGCGVDTQYF
TRBD1 | . | TRBJ2-1 | TRBV12-5 | TGTGCTAGTGGTTTGCCCGGGACAGTCTACAATGAGCAGTTCTTC | CASGLPGTVYNEQFF
. | . | TRBJ1-1 | TRBV5-6 | TGTGCCAGCAGCTTGGGGCAAGATTTTAGTATCTTT | CASSLGQDFSIF
TRBD1 | . | TRBJ1-2 | TRBV25-1 | TGTGCCAGCACGGCAGGGGGCGCCTATGGCTACACCTTC | CASTAGGAYGYTF
. | . | TRBJ2-1 | TRBV27 | TGTGCCAGCAGTTTACGGCTTTACAATGAGCAGTTCTTC | CASSLRLYNEQFF
TRBD2 | . | TRBJ2-1 | TRBV5-8 | TGTGCCAGCAGCTTGGTGGGGGGGGCCTACAATGAGCAGTTCTTC | CASSLVGGAYNEQFF
. | . | TRBJ2-5 | TRBV7-9 | TGTGCCAGCAGCTTACCCAGGGGAGGGAAAGAGACCCAGTACTTC | CASSLPRGGKETQYF
TRBD1 | once | TRBJ1-3 | TRBV5-4 | TGTGCCAGCAGCTGGGGACAGGGCCCCGGAAACACCATATATTTT | CASSWGQGPGNTIYF
TRBD1 | . | TRBJ1-2 | TRBV3-1/TRBV3-2 | TGTGCCAGCAGCCAATTCCAGGGGGCTCCCTATGGCTACACCTTC | CASSQFQGAPYGYTF
TRBD1 | once | TRBJ2-7 | TRBV6-2/TRBV6-3 | TGTGCCAGCAGTCAGGGACAGGGAAGGACCTACGAGCAGTACTTC | CASSQGQGRTYEQYF
. | . | TRBJ2-7 | TRBV12-3/TRBV12-4 | TGTGCCAGCAGTGTAGGGGCTAGGGAGCAGTACTTC | CASSVGAREQYF
. | few | TRBJ1-3 | TRBV5-5 | TGTGCCAGCAGCTTAGAACCTGGAAACACCATATATTTT | CASSLEPGNTIYF
. | . | TRBJ2-1 | TRBV9 | TGTGCCAGCAGCGTAGAGGGCGGTTTTAGGGATGAGCAGTTCTTC | CASSVEGGFRDEQFF
. | . | TRBJ2-4 | TRBV19 | TGTGCCAGTTCCAGGGGGGGGGCCGAAAACATTCAGTACTTC | CASSRGGAENIQYF
. | . | TRBJ2-7 | TRBV5-1 | TGCGCCAGCAGCTCCCCCCCCGGGAGCGAGCAGTACTTC | CASSSPPGSEQYF
TRBD1 | . | TRBJ1-4 | TRBV2 | TGTGCCAGCATGGGGGGGGGACAGCTTAATGAAAAACTGTTTTTT | CASMGGGQLNEKLFF
. | . | TRBJ1-1 | TRBV4-3 | TGCGCCAGCAGCCAAGTGGGCAGATCGAACACTGAAGCTTTCTTT | CASSQVGRSNTEAFF
. | . | TRBJ2-1 | TRBV4-1 | TGCGCCAGCAGCCAATCGCGAGGGGAGCAGCAGTTCTTC | CASSQSRGEQQFF
TRBD1 | . | TRBJ1-2 | TRBV11-2 | TGTGCCAGCAGCTCTGAACCGGGACAGCACTTCTATGGCTACACCTTC | CASSSEPGQHFYGYTF
. | . | TRBJ1-2 | TRBV27 | TGTGCCAGCAGTTTATCGGAGGGCGGCTATGGCTACACCTTC | CASSLSEGGYGYTF
TRBD2 | once | TRBJ2-1 | TRBV7-8 | TGTGCCAGCAGGTCAATCGGGGGGGCACACAATGAGCAGTTCTTC | CASRSIGGAHNEQFF
. | . | TRBJ2-7 | TRBV29-1 | TGCAGCGCCCGACAGAGCTCCTACGAGCAGTACTTC | CSARQSSYEQYF
. | . | TRBJ2-2 | TRBV6-5 | TGTGCCAGCAGTTCGGTCTCTGGGGAGCTGTTTTTT | CASSSVSGELFF
TRBD1 | few | TRBJ1-1 | TRBV29-1 | TGCAGCGCTTTGCCGGGACAGGTTTCGGTAGCTTTCTTT | CSALPGQVSVAFF
. | . | TRBJ2-2 | TRBV3-1/TRBV3-2 | TGTGCCAGCAGCGTGCCCAGGGAGAACACCGGGGAGCTGTTTTTT | CASSVPRENTGELFF
TRBD2 | . | TRBJ2-7 | TRBV3-1/TRBV3-2 | TGTGCCAGCAGCCGGAGCGGGGGGGCCAAGTACGAGCAGTACTTC | CASSRSGGAKYEQYF
. | . | TRBJ1-5 | TRBV5-6 | TGTGCCAGCAGCTTGGCTGGGGAACAGCCCCAGCATTTT | CASSLAGEQPQHF
. | . | TRBJ1-5 | TRBV10-3 | TGTGCCATCGCGCATGACCGGAATCAGCCCCAGCATTTT | CAIAHDRNQPQHF
. | . | TRBJ2-7 | TRBV27 | TGTGCCAGCAGGTACGGTAGTGTGGGCGAGCAGTACTTC | CASRYGSVGEQYF
TRBD1 | . | TRBJ1-1 | TRBV5-1 | TGCGCCAGCAGCTCCGACAGGGCCCTCGTGAACACTGAAGCTTTCTTT | CASSSDRALVNTEAFF
. | . | TRBJ2-5 | TRBV10-3 | TGTGCCATCAGTGAGGGCCCAGGGGAGGAGACCCAGTACTTC | CAISEGPGEETQYF
. | . | TRBJ1-6 | TRBV11-2 | TGTGCCAGCAGCTTAAGTGCGGGGTATAATTCACCCCTCCACTTT | CASSLSAGYNSPLHF
TRBD1 | . | TRBJ1-2 | TRBV2 | TGTGCCAGCAGTGTGGGACAGGGAATGGACGGCTACACCTTC | CASSVGQGMDGYTF
TRBD1 | . | TRBJ1-3 | TRBV7-6 | TGTGCCAGCAAAGAGGGGGCCTCTGGAAACACCATATATTTT | CASKEGASGNTIYF